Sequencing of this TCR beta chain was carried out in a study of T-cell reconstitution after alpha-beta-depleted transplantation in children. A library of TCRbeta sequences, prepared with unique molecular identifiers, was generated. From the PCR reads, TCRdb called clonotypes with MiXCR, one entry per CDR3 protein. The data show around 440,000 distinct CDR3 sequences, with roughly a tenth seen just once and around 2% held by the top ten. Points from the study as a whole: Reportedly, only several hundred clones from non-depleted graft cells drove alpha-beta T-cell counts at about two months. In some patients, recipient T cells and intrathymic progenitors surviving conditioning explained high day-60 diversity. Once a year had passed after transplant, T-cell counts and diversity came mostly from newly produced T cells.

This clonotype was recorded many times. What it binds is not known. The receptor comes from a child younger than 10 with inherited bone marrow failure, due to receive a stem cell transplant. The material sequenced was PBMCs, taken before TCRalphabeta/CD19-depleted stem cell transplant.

Here the CDR3 reads CASSTGLAGSYEQYF. CDR3 in DNA: TGTGCCAGCAGCACCGGACTAGCGGGATCCTACGAGCAGTACTTC. This chain connects TRBV27 to TRBJ2-7, with 12 bases that match TRBD2. Trimming took 6 bases from V and 1 from J; bases not matched to a gene: 4. CDR1 MNHEY and CDR2 SMNVEV come from the germline V gene (reference sequence). The CDR3 runs 15 residues.